This TCR beta chain was profiled in a study of blood T cell repertoires in COVID-19. For the study at large: The study drew acute and convalescent COVID-19 samples from the United States, Italy and Spain. The analysed material was cDNA or gDNA that came from T cells, B-cell-depleted T cells, or PBMCs.

The CDR3 spans 15 residues. J was trimmed by 0 bases and V by 5 bases; bases with no gene match: 4. The germline V gene has CDR1 MDHEN and CDR2 SYDVKM. Original handling: For nucleated cells, counts were estimated from reference gene primer amplification. The assay was immunoSEQ multiplex PCR, and TCRdb's table has in-frame clones only and misses some. From that table come the V and J calls and clone size; the DNA was used to work out D and trimming. The table has around 30,000 clones, approximately 71% seen once; the top ten hold around 15%. The V call is TRBV28, the J call TRBJ2-1; the match to TRBD1 covers 7 bases. The material sequenced was peripheral blood. The TCR originated in a human donor in a cohort sampled during active COVID-19. CDR3 sequence: CASSTGVSSYNEQFF. In DNA, the CDR3 is TGTGCCAGCAGTACAGGGGTCAGCTCCTACAATGAGCAGTTCTTC.